The clone carrying this T cell receptor beta chain was recorded at least ten times. The library tagged each cDNA molecule with unique molecular identifiers. One entry per CDR3 protein results from TCRdb running MiXCR on the RACE reads. The table has tens of thousands of distinct CDR3 sequences, more than 8% seen once. These data are taken from a study of human T cells and chemical hapten exposure. About the research overall: Weekly scalp doses of diphenylcyclopropenone were given to patients during the approximately 25-week study.

Trimming removed 5 bases from V and 2 bases from J, with 12 bases in between. The CDR3 is made up of 14 amino acids. Looked up from germline, CDR1 is SGHRS and CDR2 is YFSETQ. As for time point: patch test 3, about 24 weeks after DPC sensitization. Treatment defined: therapeutic diphenylcyclopropenone sensitization with weekly scalp DPC. Total RNA was isolated from whole blood that had not been fractionated. The specimen comprised whole blood, sampled in connection with sensitization to the hapten diphenylcyclopropenone (DPC). The clonotype originates from a man aged 50 or older with alopecia areata. Some clones in this sample may be carry-over from other donors' samples. This rearrangement joins TRBV5-1 to TRBJ2-3; a weak D match, TRBD1 (5 bases). CDR3 amino acids: CASRQGPSTDTQYF. The CDR3 nucleotides are TGCGCCAGCAGGCAGGGCCCTTCCACAGATACGCAGTATTTT.